The TCR beta chain described here comes from a study of blood T cell repertoires in COVID-19. Study in general: There were acute and convalescent COVID-19 samples, and they came from the United States, Italy and Spain.

Donors were grouped by their self-reported clinical history. Germline CDR1 SGHNT, CDR2 YENEEA. The CDR3 covers 15 residues. V was pared by 0 bases and J by 1 base, with 7 bases between. Per the original data handling: Amplifying reference gene primers gave estimates of nucleated cell counts. Data came from immunoSEQ multiplex PCR; TCRdb stores just in-frame clones and leaves some out. D and trimming were read from the DNA, whereas the V and J calls and clone size are those reported in that table. The data show 200,000 to 300,000 clones, roughly 88% seen once. Sequencing used PBMCs or T cells enriched from blood (not recorded which). This receptor was obtained from a woman aged 40-49 years with acute COVID-19. The chain recombines TRBV11-3 with TRBJ2-1; TRBD1 might be the D (6 bases). CDR3: CASSLEGASYNEQFF. The CDR3 DNA reads as TGTGCCAGCAGCTTAGAGGGGGCTTCCTACAATGAGCAGTTCTTC. The full variable domain, with the rest looked up from reference TRBV11-3 and TRBJ2-1, is EAGVVQSPRYKIIEKKQPVAFWCNPISGHNTLYWYLQNLGQGPELLIRYENEEAVDDSQLPKDRFSAERLKGVDSTLKIQPAELGDSAVYLCASSLEGASYNEQFFGPGTRLTVL.